The T cell receptor beta chain described here comes from a study of blood T cell repertoires in COVID-19. In assigning cohorts, the study relied on participant-reported clinical history. Donors in Cohort 3 counted as recovered after two negative PCRs, clearance, or symptom resolution. TCRdb's table, derived via immunoSEQ multiplex PCR, lists solely in-frame clones and lacks some. Of roughly 140,000 clones in the sample, about 81% were seen once. Germline assignment: CDR1 LGHDT and CDR2 YNNKEL (reference sequence). The V gene lost 0 bases and the J gene lost 6 bases, with 21 bases spanning the gap. CDR3 length: 17 amino acids.

Sequencing used PBMCs or T cells enriched from blood (not recorded which). V usage is TRBV3-1 (or the pseudogene TRBV3-2) and J usage is TRBJ2-7, with TRBD2 as a possible D gene (5 bases). The origin of this receptor is a man in his fifties or sixties who had recovered from COVID-19. The CDR3 sequence is CASSQDPPSLAGVEQYF. The DNA of the CDR3 is TGTGCCAGCAGCCAAGATCCCCCCTCCCTTGCGGGCGTCGAGCAGTACTTC.